A single sample gave rise to the 30 T cell receptor beta chains below, sequenced in a study of patients and donors after allogeneic stem cell transplantation. TCRdb redid the calling of the RT-PCR reads with MiXCR, one entry per CDR3 protein. The sample has approximately 250,000 distinct CDR3 sequences, 13% to 15% seen once. Input material: blood, either unsorted or a sorted T cell fraction (not recorded which). The receptors shown here come from a human donor who was either an allogeneic HSCT recipient or a stem cell or donor lymphocyte infusion donor (not recorded which). It is not recorded whose cells these are; they may come from a transplant donor.

This rearrangement joins TRBV20-1 to TRBJ1-5; D remains ambiguous. Germline CDR1 is DFQATT and CDR2 is SNEGSKA (reference sequence). V lost 0 bases to trimming and J lost 9 bases, with 12 bases between them. The CDR3 consists of 13 residues. The CDR3 DNA sequence: TGCAGTGCTAGAGATTTAGCGTCTCGGCCCCAGCATTTT. Its translation is CSARDLASRPQHF.

The chain couples TRBV20-1 to TRBJ1-3; D remains unclear. The CDR3 runs 15 residues. Trimming pared 0 bases from V and 0 bases from J, leaving 9 bases between. From germline, CDR1 is DFQATT and CDR2 SNEGSKA (reference sequence). The CDR3 coding sequence is TGCAGTGCTAGAGACGACTCTGGCTCTGGAAACACCATATATTTT. Translating gives CSARDDSGSGNTIYF.

The J gene is TRBJ1-6, the V gene TRBV20-1; the D gene is possibly TRBD1 (5 bases). The CDR3 is 14 residues long. In germline, CDR1 is DFQATT, CDR2 SNEGSKA (reference sequence). The germline V and J ends were trimmed by 0 bases and 8 bases, with 11 bases remaining between them. CDR3 loop: CSARDGGNHSPLHF. CDR3 sequence (DNA): TGCAGTGCTAGAGATGGGGGGAATCATTCACCCCTCCACTTT.

The J gene is TRBJ2-2, the V gene TRBV6-5; D uncertain. The CDR3 totals 15 residues. Trimming took off 2 bases at V and 4 bases at J, with 11 bases between the two ends. From germline, CDR1 is MNHEY and CDR2 SVGAGI. The chain's CDR3 is CASSYSKVVTGELFF. CDR3 bases: TGTGCCAGCAGTTACAGCAAGGTGGTCACCGGGGAGCTGTTTTTT.

This clonotype was detected a few times. This rearrangement joins TRBV18 to TRBJ1-2; possible D gene TRBD1, 5 bases. CDR1 is KGHSH, CDR2 LQKENI, per germline. The CDR3 consists of 14 residues. The ends were cut back, 3 bases at V and 4 bases at J, with 12 bases in the middle. The CDR3 sequence: CASSPLSDSYGYTF. The CDR3 DNA follows: TGTGCCAGCTCACCTCTTAGCGACAGCTATGGCTACACCTTC.

The chain uses TRBV20-1 and TRBJ2-5; possibly TRBD2 for D (6 bases). The germline V gene encodes CDR1 DFQATT and CDR2 SNEGSKA (reference sequence). CDR3 length: 15 residues. V was pared by 4 bases and J by 0 bases, with 15 bases between. This CDR3 is CSATSLTGDQETQYF. The CDR3 DNA sequence: TGCAGTGCTACGAGCCTGACGGGGGACCAAGAGACCCAGTACTTC.

The rearrangement links TRBV19 to TRBJ1-1, with D unresolved. The CDR3 length is 13 residues. V was shortened by 5 bases and J by 9 bases, with 16 bases between the two germline ends. Germline V CDR1 and CDR2: LNHDA, SQIVND (reference sequence). The DNA for the CDR3 is TGTGCCAGTAGTGCACAAGGGCCTTTGCAAGCTTTCTTT. Its translation is CASSAQGPLQAFF.

This clonotype has a count of ten or more. The chain is built from TRBV3-1 and TRBJ2-7; D possibly uses TRBD1 or TRBD2 (5 bases each). The germline V and J ends were trimmed by 4 bases and 1 base, with 11 bases remaining between them. The CDR3 sequence is 14 residues long. The germline V gene has CDR1 LGHDT and CDR2 YNNKEL (reference sequence). The DNA for the CDR3 is TGTGCCAGCAGCCCCCGGGACGGTTCCTACGAGCAGTACTTC. It yields the protein CASSPRDGSYEQYF.

The rearrangement uses TRBV6-1 and TRBJ2-7; 8 positions match TRBD2. The CDR3 contains 13 residues. CDR1 is MNHNS and CDR2 is SASEGT in the germline V gene. The V segment lost 7 bases and the J segment 6 bases; nucleotides outside the gene matches: 8. Here the CDR3 DNA reads TGTGCCAGCACCCGGGGACTAGAGCGCGAGCAGTACTTC. Protein: CASTRGLEREQYF.

The sample holds a few counts of this clonotype. J is TRBJ2-2 and V is TRBV3-1; 8 bases map to TRBD2. J was trimmed by 0 bases and V by 0 bases; bases with no gene match: 3. Germline-derived CDR1 and CDR2 are LGHDT and YNNKEL (reference sequence). CDR3 length equals 17 residues. The CDR3 reads CASSQDRGGANTGELFF. The DNA of the CDR3 is TGTGCCAGCAGCCAAGACCGGGGGGGCGCGAACACCGGGGAGCTGTTTTTT.

V and J are TRBV30 and TRBJ1-2; D call uncertain. Germline V gene lookup returns CDR1 GTSNPN and CDR2 SVGIG (reference sequence). Trimming left V 6 bases short and J 10 bases short, with 18 bases between. The CDR3 is 12 amino acids. The CDR3 reads CACQTEFTVYTF. DNA of the CDR3: TGTGCCTGTCAGACCGAGTTCACCGTCTACACCTTC.

This clonotype was counted at least ten times. The chain has TRBV19 and TRBJ1-6; 7 bases align to TRBD1. Trimming cost V 4 bases and J 7 bases; bases outside gene matches: 1. The CDR3 sequence is 13 residues long. In germline, CDR1 is LNHDA, CDR2 SQIVND (reference sequence). CDR3 residues: CASSTTGNSPLHF. The CDR3 DNA follows: TGTGCCAGTAGTACGACAGGGAATTCACCCCTCCACTTT.

The chain uses TRBV3-1 and TRBJ2-3, with TRBD2 matching 11 bases. Unmatched junction bases numbered 5, after V lost 5 bases and J lost 4 bases. In germline, CDR1 is LGHDT, CDR2 YNNKEL (reference sequence). The CDR3 runs 15 residues. The CDR3 region has the DNA TGTGCCAGCAGCACTAGCGGGAGAGGCGCAGATACGCAGTATTTT. Translation gives CASSTSGRGADTQYF.

This clonotype showed up just a few times. This chain connects TRBV20-1 to TRBJ2-7, with TRBD1 matching 9 bases. After removal of 5 bases from V and 2 bases from J, the junction contained 4 bases not matched to a gene. This CDR3 contains 13 residues. Germline loops: CDR1 DFQATT, CDR2 SNEGSKA (reference sequence). The CDR3 is CSAYRDRAYEQYF. CDR3 sequence (DNA): TGCAGTGCTTACCGGGACAGGGCCTACGAGCAGTACTTC.

The chain links TRBV6-5 to TRBJ1-1; D ambiguous. The CDR3 loop spans 14 amino acids. The germline V gene has CDR1 MNHEY and CDR2 SVGAGI. V dropped 0 bases and J dropped 3 bases, with 8 bases sitting between them. CDR3 in DNA: TGTGCCAGCAGTTACTCGGGCAGTGACACTGAAGCTTTCTTT. This gives the protein CASSYSGSDTEAFF.

V and J are TRBV5-1 and TRBJ2-5, with 8 nucleotides matching TRBD2. Trimming took 5 bases from V and 2 from J; bases not matched to a gene: 8. This CDR3 has 15 residues. The germline CDR1 and CDR2 sequences are SGHRS and YFSETQ. In DNA, the CDR3 is TGCGCCAGCAGGCTAAGCGGGGGCCAGCAAGAGACCCAGTACTTC. This translates into CASRLSGGQQETQYF.

This clonotype showed up just a few times. V gene TRBV5-1 combines with J gene TRBJ2-3, with 9 bases identical to TRBD1. V trimming: 2 bases; J trimming: 0 bases; junction bases outside the gene matches: 4. Per germline, CDR1 SGHRS and CDR2 YFSETQ. The CDR3 length is 16 residues. CDR3 sequence: CASSLTTGGSTDTQYF. CDR3 in DNA: TGCGCCAGCAGCTTAACTACAGGGGGCAGCACAGATACGCAGTATTTT.

This rearrangement joins TRBV20-1 to TRBJ2-1; TRBD2 matches at 13 bases. Germline CDR1 DFQATT, CDR2 SNEGSKA (reference sequence). CDR3 length: 14 amino acids. The J segment lost 8 bases and the V segment lost 5 bases, leaving 6 bases of the junction unmatched. DNA for the CDR3: TGCAGTGCTGGGGGGACTAGCGGGGAGGATGAGCAGTTCTTC. Translated: CSAGGTSGEDEQFF.

This clonotype was detected many times. The CDR3 DNA reads as TGTGCCAGCAGTTTCAGTCCACAGGGAAATTCACCCCTCCACTTT. Protein: CASSFSPQGNSPLHF. The chain links TRBV12-3 or TRBV12-4 to TRBJ1-6; D possibly corresponds to TRBD1 (6 bases). V lost 3 bases and J lost 7, with 13 bases in between. The CDR3 sequence is 15 residues long.

By share, this clonotype ranks as medium-sized. The chain links TRBV20-1 to TRBJ1-5; D is unresolved. From germline, CDR1 is DFQATT and CDR2 SNEGSKA (reference sequence). Trimming took 0 bases from V and 6 from J, leaving 12 bases between them. The CDR3 runs to 14 residues. The DNA of the CDR3 is TGCAGTGCTAGAGAGCGGCGGGGTCGTCAGCCCCAGCATTTT. Its translation: CSARERRGRQPQHF.

This clonotype was picked up a small number of times. CDR3 residues: CASMGTSGIGEQFF. DNA of the CDR3: TGTGCCAGCATGGGGACTAGCGGGATCGGTGAGCAGTTCTTC. This sequence joins TRBV7-3 and TRBJ2-1, with 13 bases that match TRBD2. CDR1 and CDR2 (germline): SGHTA, FQGTGA. J lost 9 bases, V lost 7 bases, and 6 bases had no gene match. CDR3 length: 14 amino acids.

This clonotype has just a few counts. This chain links TRBV11-1 with TRBJ2-1; the D gene is possibly TRBD2 (7 bases). Germline V lookup: CDR1 SGHAT, CDR2 FQDESV (reference sequence). V was trimmed by 5 bases and J by 6 bases, leaving 20 bases between them. This CDR3 has 16 residues. The CDR3 sequence: CASSRWGGARFNEQFF. For the CDR3, the DNA is TGTGCCAGCAGCCGTTGGGGGGGGGCGCGATTCAATGAGCAGTTCTTC.

This clonotype was picked up many times. CDR3 sequence reads: CASSLVASYEQYF. Here the CDR3 DNA reads TGTGCCAGCAGTTTGGTCGCCTCCTACGAGCAGTACTTC. The rearrangement joins TRBV12-3 or TRBV12-4 to TRBJ2-7; D ambiguous. The V gene lost 3 bases and the J gene lost 0 bases, with 6 bases spanning the gap. The CDR3 loop spans 13 amino acids.

Here the CDR3 DNA reads TGTGCCAGCAGGCGGGACAGGGGCCCTAATGAAAAACTGTTTTTT. Protein: CASRRDRGPNEKLFF. V usage is TRBV2 and J usage is TRBJ1-4; 10 positions agree with TRBD1. This CDR3 contains 15 residues. Germline CDR1 is SNHLY and CDR2 is FYNNEI. Trimming took 6 bases from V and 3 from J; bases not matched to a gene: 4.

The V call is TRBV5-1, the J call TRBJ2-1; D is possibly TRBD2 (6 bases). V lost 3 bases to trimming and J lost 12 bases, with 16 bases between them. The CDR3 runs to 13 residues. Germline values: CDR1 SGHRS, CDR2 YFSETQ. CDR3 amino acids: CASSSNGPGGQFF. CDR3 DNA: TGCGCCAGCAGCTCCAATGGTCCCGGGGGGCAGTTCTTC.

The rearrangement uses TRBV20-1 and TRBJ2-3, with TRBD2 matching 7 bases. The ends lost 3 bases at V and 2 bases at J; junction bases unmatched: 8. This CDR3 contains 15 residues. Per the germline V gene, CDR1 is DFQATT and CDR2 is SNEGSKA (reference sequence). The CDR3 region is CSARASSGLTDTQYF. The CDR3 nucleotides read TGCAGTGCTAGGGCGTCTAGCGGTCTCACAGATACGCAGTATTTT.

The rearrangement links TRBV11-3 to TRBJ2-3; 9 positions match TRBD1. Germline V lookup: CDR1 SGHNT, CDR2 YENEEA. The CDR3 is 15 amino acids. With V trimmed by 4 bases and J by 2 bases, 4 bases remained unmatched. CDR3 in DNA: TGTGCCAGCAGCTCCAGGACAGGGGACACAGATACGCAGTATTTT. Encoded protein: CASSSRTGDTDTQYF. The full variable domain, completed using reference TRBV11-3 and TRBJ2-3, is EAGVVQSPRYKIIEKKQPVAFWCNPISGHNTLYWYLQNLGQGPELLIRYENEEAVDDSQLPKDRFSAERLKGVDSTLKIQPAELGDSAVYLCASSSRTGDTDTQYFGPGTRLTVL.

This chain connects TRBV9 to TRBJ1-2, with 8 bases lining up with TRBD1. The J segment lost 5 bases and the V segment lost 4 bases, leaving 10 bases of the junction unmatched. Germline assignment: CDR1 SGDLS and CDR2 YYNGEE. The CDR3 runs to 15 residues. The CDR3 reads CASSLGTGKGYGYTF. CDR3 DNA: TGTGCCAGCAGCCTCGGGACAGGAAAAGGATATGGCTACACCTTC.

V and J are TRBV20-1 and TRBJ2-7; 7 bases line up with TRBD1. V trimming: 7 bases; J trimming: 3 bases; junction bases outside the gene matches: 15. CDR3 length equals 15 residues. The germline V gene encodes CDR1 DFQATT and CDR2 SNEGSKA (reference sequence). CDR3 sequence reads: CSGRLLGQSYYEQYF. CDR3 in DNA: TGCAGTGGTCGGTTGTTGGGACAGTCTTACTACGAGCAGTACTTC.

This clonotype is a singleton in its sample. This chain uses TRBV6-6 with TRBJ2-4; 8 nucleotides match TRBD2. Germline V gene sequence: CDR1 MNHNY, CDR2 SVGAGI (reference sequence). V dropped 6 bases and J dropped 6; count of bases not matched to a gene: 1. The CDR3 spans 12 residues. Here the CDR3 DNA reads TGTGCCAGCAGCCGGGGGGGAAACATTCAGTACTTC. It codes for CASSRGGNIQYF.